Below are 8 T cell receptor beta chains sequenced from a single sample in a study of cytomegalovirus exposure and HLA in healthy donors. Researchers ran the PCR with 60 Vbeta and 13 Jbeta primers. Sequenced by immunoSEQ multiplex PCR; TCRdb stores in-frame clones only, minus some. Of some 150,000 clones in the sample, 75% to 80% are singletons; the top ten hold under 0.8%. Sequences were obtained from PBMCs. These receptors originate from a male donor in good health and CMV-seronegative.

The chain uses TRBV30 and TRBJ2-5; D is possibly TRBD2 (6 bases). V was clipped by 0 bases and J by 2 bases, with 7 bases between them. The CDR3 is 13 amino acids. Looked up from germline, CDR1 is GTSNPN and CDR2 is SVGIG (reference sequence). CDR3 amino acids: CAWSVLAQETQYF. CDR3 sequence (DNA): TGTGCCTGGAGTGTCCTAGCGCAAGAGACCCAGTACTTC.

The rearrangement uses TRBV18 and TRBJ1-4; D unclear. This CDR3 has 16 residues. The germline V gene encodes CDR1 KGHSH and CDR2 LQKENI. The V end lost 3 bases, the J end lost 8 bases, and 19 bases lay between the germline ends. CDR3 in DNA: TGTGCCAGCTCACCCTTGGCACTCCTAGGAGGAGAAAAACTGTTTTTT. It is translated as CASSPLALLGGEKLFF.

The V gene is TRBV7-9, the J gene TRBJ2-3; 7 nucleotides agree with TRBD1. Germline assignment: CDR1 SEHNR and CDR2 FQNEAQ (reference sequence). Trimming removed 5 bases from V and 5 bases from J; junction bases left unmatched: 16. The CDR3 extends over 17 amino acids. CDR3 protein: CASSKNRGHLERDTQYF. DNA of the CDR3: TGTGCCAGCAGCAAGAACAGGGGCCACCTCGAAAGAGATACGCAGTATTTT.

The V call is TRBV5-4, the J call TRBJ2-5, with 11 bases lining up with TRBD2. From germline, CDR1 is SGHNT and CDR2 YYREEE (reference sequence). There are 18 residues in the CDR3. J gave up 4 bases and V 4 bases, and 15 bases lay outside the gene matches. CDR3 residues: CASSPELAGVGGGETQYF. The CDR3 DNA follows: TGTGCCAGCAGCCCGGAACTAGCGGGAGTAGGGGGGGGAGAGACCCAGTACTTC.

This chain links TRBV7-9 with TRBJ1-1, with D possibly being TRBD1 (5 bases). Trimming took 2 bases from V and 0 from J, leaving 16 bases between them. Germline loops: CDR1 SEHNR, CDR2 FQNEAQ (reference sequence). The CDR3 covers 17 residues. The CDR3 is CASSLHRPSIMNTEAFF. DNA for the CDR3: TGTGCCAGCAGCTTACACAGGCCCTCTATTATGAACACTGAAGCTTTCTTT.

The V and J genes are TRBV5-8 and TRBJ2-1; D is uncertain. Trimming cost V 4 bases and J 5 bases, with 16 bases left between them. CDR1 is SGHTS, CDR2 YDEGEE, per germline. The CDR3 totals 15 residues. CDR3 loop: CASSPNVGGNNEQFF. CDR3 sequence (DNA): TGTGCCAGCAGCCCCAACGTCGGCGGTAACAATGAGCAGTTCTTC.

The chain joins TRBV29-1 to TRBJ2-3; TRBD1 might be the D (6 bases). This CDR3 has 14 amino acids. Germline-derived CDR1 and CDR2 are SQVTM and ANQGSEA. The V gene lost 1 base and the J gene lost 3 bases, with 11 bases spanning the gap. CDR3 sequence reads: CSVEAGVVTDTQYF. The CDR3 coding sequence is TGCAGCGTTGAAGCAGGGGTGGTGACAGATACGCAGTATTTT.

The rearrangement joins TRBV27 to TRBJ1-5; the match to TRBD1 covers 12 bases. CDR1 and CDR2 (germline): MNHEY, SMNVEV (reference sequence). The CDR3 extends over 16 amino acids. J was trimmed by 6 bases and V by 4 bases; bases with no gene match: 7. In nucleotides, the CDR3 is TGTGCCAGCAGTTCTGCCGGGACAGGGGGCGGTCAGCCCCAGCATTTT. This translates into CASSSAGTGGGQPQHF.